Given below is one T cell receptor (beta chain) in context. The assay was immunoSEQ multiplex PCR, and TCRdb's table has in-frame clones only and misses some. The sample holds roughly 30,000 clones; roughly 87% are singletons and the top ten take approximately 4.7%. This sample is drawn from a study of T cell changes during pregnancy in multiple sclerosis. The V and J ends lost 4 bases and 0 bases respectively, with 13 bases between them. The CDR3 is 17 residues long. CDR1 is MGHRA and CDR2 is YSYEKL in the germline V gene. The TCR originated in a female donor with multiple sclerosis, enrolled in a pregnancy study. Sequenced material: CD8+ T cells from peripheral blood mononuclear cells, taken in the first trimester of pregnancy. The chain has TRBV4-1 and TRBJ2-6; a weak D match, TRBD2 (5 bases). The CDR3 reads CASSPTLGDSGANVLTF. CDR3 sequence (DNA): TGCGCCAGCAGCCCAACACTAGGAGACTCTGGGGCCAACGTCCTGACTTTC.